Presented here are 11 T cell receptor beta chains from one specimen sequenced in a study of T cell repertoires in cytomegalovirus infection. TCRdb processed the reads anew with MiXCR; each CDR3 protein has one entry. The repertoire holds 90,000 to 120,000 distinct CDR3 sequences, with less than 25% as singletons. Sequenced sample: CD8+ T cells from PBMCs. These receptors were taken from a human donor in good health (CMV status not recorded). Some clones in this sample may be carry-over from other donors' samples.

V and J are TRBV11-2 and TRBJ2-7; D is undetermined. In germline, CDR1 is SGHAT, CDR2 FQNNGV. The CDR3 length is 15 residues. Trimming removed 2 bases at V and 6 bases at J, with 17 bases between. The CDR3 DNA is TGTGCCAGCAGCTTATCTAACGACCGTCCTGGCGAGCAGTACTTC. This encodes CASSLSNDRPGEQYF.

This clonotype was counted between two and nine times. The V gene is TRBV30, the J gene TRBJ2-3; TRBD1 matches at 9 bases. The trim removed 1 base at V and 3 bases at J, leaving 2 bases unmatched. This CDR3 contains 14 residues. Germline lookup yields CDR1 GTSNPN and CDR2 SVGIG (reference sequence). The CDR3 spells CAWSEGQGTDTQYF. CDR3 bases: TGTGCCTGGAGTGAGGGACAGGGAACAGATACGCAGTATTTT.

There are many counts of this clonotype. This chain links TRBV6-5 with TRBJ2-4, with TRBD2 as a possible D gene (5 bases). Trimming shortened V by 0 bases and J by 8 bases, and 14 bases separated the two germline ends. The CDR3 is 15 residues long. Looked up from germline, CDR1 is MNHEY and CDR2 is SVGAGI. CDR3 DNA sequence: TGTGCCAGCAGTTACTCGAGTGAGGGCTGGGACATTCAGTACTTC. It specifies CASSYSSEGWDIQYF.

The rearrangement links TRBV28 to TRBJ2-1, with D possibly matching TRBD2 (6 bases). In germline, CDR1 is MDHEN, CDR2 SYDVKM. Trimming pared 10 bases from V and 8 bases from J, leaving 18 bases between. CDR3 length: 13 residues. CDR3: CATQEGNVHEQFF. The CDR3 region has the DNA TGTGCCACCCAGGAGGGGAATGTCCATGAGCAGTTCTTC.

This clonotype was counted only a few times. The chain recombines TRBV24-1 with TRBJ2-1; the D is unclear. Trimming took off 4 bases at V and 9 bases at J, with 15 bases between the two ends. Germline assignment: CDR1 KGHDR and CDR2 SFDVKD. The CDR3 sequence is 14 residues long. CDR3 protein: CATSESFGLSEQFF. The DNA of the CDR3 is TGTGCCACCAGTGAGTCTTTTGGGCTCAGTGAGCAGTTCTTC.

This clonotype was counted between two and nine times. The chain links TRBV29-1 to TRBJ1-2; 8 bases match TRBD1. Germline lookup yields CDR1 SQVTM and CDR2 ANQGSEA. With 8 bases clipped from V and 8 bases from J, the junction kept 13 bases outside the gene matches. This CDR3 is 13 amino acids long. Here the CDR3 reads CSSPRQGAQGYTF. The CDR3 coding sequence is TGCAGCTCCCCGAGGCAGGGGGCGCAAGGCTACACCTTC.

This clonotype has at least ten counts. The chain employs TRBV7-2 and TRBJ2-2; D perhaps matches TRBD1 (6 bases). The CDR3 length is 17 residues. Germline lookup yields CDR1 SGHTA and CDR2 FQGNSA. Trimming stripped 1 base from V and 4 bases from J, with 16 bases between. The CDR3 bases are TGTGCCAGCAGCTTAGTGTCCGGGACAACGATCACCGGGGAGCTGTTTTTT. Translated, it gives CASSLVSGTTITGELFF.

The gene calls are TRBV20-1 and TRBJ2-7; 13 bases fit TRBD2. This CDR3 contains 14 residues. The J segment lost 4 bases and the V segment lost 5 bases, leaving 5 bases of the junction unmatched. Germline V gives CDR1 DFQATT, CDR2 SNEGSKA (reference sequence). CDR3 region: CSAPGLAGKYEQYF. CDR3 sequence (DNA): TGCAGTGCTCCGGGACTAGCGGGAAAGTACGAGCAGTACTTC.

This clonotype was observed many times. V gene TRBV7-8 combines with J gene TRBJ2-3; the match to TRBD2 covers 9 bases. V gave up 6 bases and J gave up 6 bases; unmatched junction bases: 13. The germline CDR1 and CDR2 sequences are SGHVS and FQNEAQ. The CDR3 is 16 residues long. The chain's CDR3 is CASSLGTSPPADTQYF. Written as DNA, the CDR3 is TGTGCCAGCAGTCTCGGGACTAGCCCGCCGGCGGATACGCAGTATTTT.

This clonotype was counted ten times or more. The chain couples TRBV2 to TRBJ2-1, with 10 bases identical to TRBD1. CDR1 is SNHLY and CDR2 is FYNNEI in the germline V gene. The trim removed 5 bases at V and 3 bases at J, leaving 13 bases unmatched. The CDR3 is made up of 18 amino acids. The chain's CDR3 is CASSQTGGRVASYNEQFF. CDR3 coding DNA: TGTGCCAGCAGTCAGACAGGGGGCAGGGTAGCGAGCTACAATGAGCAGTTCTTC.

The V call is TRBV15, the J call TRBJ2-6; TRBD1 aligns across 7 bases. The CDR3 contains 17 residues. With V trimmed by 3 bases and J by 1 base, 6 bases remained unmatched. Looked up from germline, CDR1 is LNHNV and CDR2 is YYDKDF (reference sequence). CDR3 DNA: TGTGCCACCAGCAGTGCAAAGGGGGCGTCTGGGGCCAACGTCCTGACTTTC. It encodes CATSSAKGASGANVLTF.